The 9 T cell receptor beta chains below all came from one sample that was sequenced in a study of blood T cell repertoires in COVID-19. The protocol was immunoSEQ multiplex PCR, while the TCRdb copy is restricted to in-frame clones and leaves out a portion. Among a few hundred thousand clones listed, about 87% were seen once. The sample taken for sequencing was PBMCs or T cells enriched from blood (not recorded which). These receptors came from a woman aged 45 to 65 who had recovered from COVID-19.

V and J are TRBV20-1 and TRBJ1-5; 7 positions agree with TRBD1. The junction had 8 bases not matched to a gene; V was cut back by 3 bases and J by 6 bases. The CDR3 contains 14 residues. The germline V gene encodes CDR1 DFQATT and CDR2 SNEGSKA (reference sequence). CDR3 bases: TGCAGTGCTAGTCAGGGGGGCGGCGGTCAGCCCCAGCATTTT. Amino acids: CSASQGGGGQPQHF.

Written as DNA, the CDR3 is TGTGCCTGGGCAGGCCAGGCGAACACTGAAGCTTTCTTT. This translates into CAWAGQANTEAFF. The chain links TRBV30 to TRBJ1-1, with D uncertain. This CDR3 region has 13 residues. Germline CDR1 reads GTSNPN; CDR2 reads SVGIG (reference sequence). The germline V and J ends were trimmed by 5 bases and 1 base, with 11 bases remaining between them.

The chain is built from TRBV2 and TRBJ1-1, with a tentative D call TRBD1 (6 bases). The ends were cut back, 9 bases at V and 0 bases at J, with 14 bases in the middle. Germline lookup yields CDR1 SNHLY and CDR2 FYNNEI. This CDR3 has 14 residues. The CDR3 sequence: CASKRTDMNTEAFF. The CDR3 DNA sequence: TGTGCCAGTAAAAGGACAGACATGAACACTGAAGCTTTCTTT.

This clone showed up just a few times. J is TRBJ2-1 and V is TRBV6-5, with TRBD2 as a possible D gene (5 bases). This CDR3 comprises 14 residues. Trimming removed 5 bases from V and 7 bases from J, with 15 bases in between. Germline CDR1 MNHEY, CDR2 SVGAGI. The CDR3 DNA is TGTGCCAGCAGTCGCCTAGCCGGTTCGAATGAGCAGTTCTTC. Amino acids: CASSRLAGSNEQFF.

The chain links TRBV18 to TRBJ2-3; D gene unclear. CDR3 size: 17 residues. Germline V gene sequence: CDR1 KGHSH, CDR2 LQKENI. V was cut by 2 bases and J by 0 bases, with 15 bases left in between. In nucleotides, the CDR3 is TGTGCCAGCTCACCATTCGCTAACCCTACTAGCACAGATACGCAGTATTTT. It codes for CASSPFANPTSTDTQYF.

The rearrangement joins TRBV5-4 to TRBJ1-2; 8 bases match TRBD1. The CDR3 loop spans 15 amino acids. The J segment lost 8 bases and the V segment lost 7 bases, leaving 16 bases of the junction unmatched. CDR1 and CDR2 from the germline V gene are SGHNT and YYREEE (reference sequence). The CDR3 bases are TGTGCCAGCCTTACGCCGGGGCAGGGGGCGGAGGGCTACACCTTC. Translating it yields CASLTPGQGAEGYTF.

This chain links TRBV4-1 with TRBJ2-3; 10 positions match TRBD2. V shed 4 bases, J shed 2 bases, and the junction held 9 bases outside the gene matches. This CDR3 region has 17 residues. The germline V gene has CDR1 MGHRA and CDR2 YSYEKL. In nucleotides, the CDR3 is TGCGCCAGCAGCCGAGGTCCGAGCGGGGGGGCCACAGATACGCAGTATTTT. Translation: CASSRGPSGGATDTQYF.

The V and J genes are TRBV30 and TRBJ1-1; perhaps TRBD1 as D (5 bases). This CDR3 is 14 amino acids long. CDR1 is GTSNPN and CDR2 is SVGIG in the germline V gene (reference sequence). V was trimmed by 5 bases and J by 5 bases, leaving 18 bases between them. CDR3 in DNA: TGTGCCTGGTCCCCTGGGACTCTCGGGACTGAAGCTTTCTTT. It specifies CAWSPGTLGTEAFF.

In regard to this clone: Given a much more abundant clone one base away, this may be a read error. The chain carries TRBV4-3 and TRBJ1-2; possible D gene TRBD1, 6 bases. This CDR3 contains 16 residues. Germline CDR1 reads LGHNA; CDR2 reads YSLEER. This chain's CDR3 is CPSSRHPGQSQNGYTF. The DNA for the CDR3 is TGCCCCAGCAGCCGACACCCTGGACAGAGCCAGAATGGCTACACCTTC.